The 13 T cell receptor beta chains below all came from one sample that was sequenced in a study of neoadjuvant anti-PD-1 for oral cavity cancer. Regarding time point: after neoadjuvant nivolumab, at surgical resection. The method was immunoSEQ multiplex PCR; TCRdb's version includes in-frame clones alone and lacks a portion of them. The sample has over 11,000 clones, roughly 70% seen once; the top ten hold roughly 2%. This sample comprised PBMCs, obtained after nivolumab (anti-PD-1) treatment. The receptors come from a person aged 40 to 85 with oral cavity squamous cell carcinoma.

The chain joins TRBV6-6 to TRBJ1-2; D is undetermined. V lost 6 bases and J 5 bases, leaving 10 bases between the germline ends. Germline assignment: CDR1 MNHNY and CDR2 SVGAGI (reference sequence). This CDR3 contains 12 residues. The CDR3 is CASSESEYGYTF. The CDR3 DNA reads as TGTGCCAGCAGCGAATCAGAATATGGCTACACCTTC.

The chain joins TRBV5-1 to TRBJ2-3, with TRBD2 identical over 7 bases. From germline, CDR1 is SGHRS and CDR2 YFSETQ. The CDR3 contains 15 residues. V shed 4 bases and J 8 bases; nucleotides not matched to a gene: 13. The CDR3 here is CASSADGGKGSTQYF. As DNA, the CDR3 is TGCGCCAGCAGCGCCGACGGGGGGAAAGGCAGTACGCAGTATTTT.

The rearrangement uses TRBV6-1 and TRBJ1-1, with D unclear. The CDR3 covers 18 residues. V lost 2 bases and J 0 bases, leaving 19 bases between the germline ends. In germline, CDR1 is MNHNS, CDR2 SASEGT. Here the CDR3 reads CASSELKVSVGMNTEAFF. As DNA, the CDR3 is TGTGCCAGCAGTGAACTTAAAGTATCGGTAGGAATGAACACTGAAGCTTTCTTT.

This clone was recorded only once. The V and J genes are TRBV28 and TRBJ1-3; 7 bases map to TRBD1. CDR1 MDHEN and CDR2 SYDVKM come from the germline V gene. The CDR3 length is 16 residues. J lost 8 bases, V lost 6 bases, and 16 bases had no gene match. The CDR3 coding sequence is TGTGCCAGCAGCCAACAACAGGGGTTGATCTGGGACACCATATATTTT. Protein product: CASSQQQGLIWDTIYF.

The V gene is TRBV5-1, the J gene TRBJ2-6; a possible D gene is TRBD1 (6 bases). V lost 4 bases and J 4 bases, leaving 12 bases between the germline ends. This CDR3 spans 15 amino acids. CDR1 SGHRS and CDR2 YFSETQ come from the germline V gene. DNA of the CDR3: TGCGCCAGCAGCCGACAGGCACGGGGGGCCAACGTCCTGACTTTC. This sequence encodes CASSRQARGANVLTF.

The chain links TRBV7-3 to TRBJ2-3; D unclear. CDR3 size: 12 residues. V lost 2 bases to trimming and J lost 10 bases, with 10 bases between them. The germline CDR1 and CDR2 sequences are SGHTA and FQGTGA. CDR3 amino acids: CASSLVSGPQYF. For the CDR3, the DNA is TGTGCCAGCAGCTTAGTCTCAGGACCGCAGTATTTT.

This clone came up a few times. The CDR3 coding sequence is TGCGCCAGCAGCTTTAGAGGGACGCGTGAAAAACTGTTTTTT. Its translation is CASSFRGTREKLFF. The rearrangement joins TRBV5-1 to TRBJ1-4, with a tentative D call TRBD1 (5 bases). The CDR3 covers 14 residues. V lost 2 bases to trimming and J lost 7 bases, with 12 bases between them. The germline gives CDR1 SGHRS, CDR2 YFSETQ.

The V call is TRBV19, the J call TRBJ2-7, with 8 bases matching TRBD1. Germline CDR1 LNHDA, CDR2 SQIVND (reference sequence). The CDR3 is made up of 14 amino acids. Unmatched junction bases numbered 6, after V lost 3 bases and J lost 5 bases. This CDR3 is CASSIGGQGHEQYF. CDR3 coding DNA: TGTGCCAGTAGTATCGGTGGACAGGGACACGAGCAGTACTTC.

This clone was counted between two and nine times. The chain joins TRBV28 to TRBJ2-1; a possible D gene is TRBD1 (5 bases). Germline V lookup: CDR1 MDHEN, CDR2 SYDVKM. The CDR3 length is 17 residues. V gave up 6 bases and J gave up 4 bases, with 22 bases separating them. CDR3 DNA: TGTGCCAGCAGGCCGCCGTTCTCGCGTAAGGGGTACAATGAGCAGTTCTTC. Amino acids: CASRPPFSRKGYNEQFF.

This clone has only a few counts. V gene TRBV28 combines with J gene TRBJ2-7, with 7 bases lining up with TRBD2. The J segment lost 2 bases and the V segment lost 5 bases, leaving 3 bases of the junction unmatched. CDR3 length: 13 amino acids. Germline assignment: CDR1 MDHEN and CDR2 SYDVKM. The CDR3: CASSERGAYEQYF. In DNA form, the CDR3 reads TGTGCCAGCAGTGAACGGGGGGCCTACGAGCAGTACTTC.

V and J are TRBV29-1 and TRBJ2-3, with TRBD2 matching over 9 bases. Germline CDR1 and CDR2: SQVTM and ANQGSEA. Trimming took 2 bases from V and 4 from J; bases not matched to a gene: 7. The length of the CDR3 is 15 residues. CDR3 bases: TGCAGCGTTGAATATCTAGCGGGATCCCCAGATACGCAGTATTTT. The encoded protein is CSVEYLAGSPDTQYF.

The chain has TRBV7-9 and TRBJ2-1; D is possibly TRBD2 (6 bases). The CDR3 spans 15 residues. Germline loops: CDR1 SEHNR, CDR2 FQNEAQ (reference sequence). V was trimmed by 3 bases and J by 6 bases, leaving 15 bases between them. The CDR3 DNA sequence: TGTGCCAGCAGCTTTACCTTGACTAGTTCCAATGAGCAGTTCTTC. Translation gives CASSFTLTSSNEQFF.

The chain links TRBV7-3 to TRBJ1-1, with unresolved D. V lost 6 bases and J 5 bases, leaving 13 bases between the germline ends. Germline V CDR1 and CDR2: SGHTA, FQGTGA. The CDR3 is 13 amino acids. The CDR3: CASREAGITEAFF. In DNA, the CDR3 is TGTGCCAGCAGGGAGGCGGGGATTACTGAAGCTTTCTTT.